One sample yielded the 17 T cell receptor beta chains listed below, sequenced in a study of Graves' ophthalmopathy and Graves' hyperthyroidism. Using RNA transcripts, the TCR beta CDR3 regions were amplified. Second-round multiplex PCR followed a first-round RT-PCR using HTBI primers. TCRdb itself ran the multiplex PCR reads through MiXCR, one entry per CDR3 protein. Among around 1,200,000 distinct CDR3 sequences listed, about 35% were seen once. Material for sequencing was peripheral blood or thyroid tissue (not recorded which). These receptors were obtained from an adult man with Graves' hyperthyroidism.

As concerns this clonotype: A clone one base away is much larger, so this may be a read error. J is TRBJ1-4 and V is TRBV12-3 or TRBV12-4; D is ambiguous. CDR3 length: 15 residues. The V and J ends lost 4 bases and 0 bases respectively, with 9 bases between them. In DNA form, the CDR3 reads TGTGCCAGCAGTTCCCGGACTTCAACTAATGAAAAACTGTTTTTT. This gives the protein CASSSRTSTNEKLFF.

The chain is built from TRBV6-6 and TRBJ2-5; 7 nucleotides agree with TRBD1. The V and J ends lost 5 bases and 4 bases, in that order; junction bases with no gene match: 7. The length of the CDR3 is 14 residues. From germline, CDR1 is MNHNY and CDR2 SVGAGI (reference sequence). CDR3 loop: CASSNTGAGETQYF. DNA for the CDR3: TGTGCCAGCAGTAACACAGGGGCGGGAGAGACCCAGTACTTC.

The chain employs TRBV19 and TRBJ1-5; D unclear. The CDR3 spans 12 residues. Trimming cost V 6 bases and J 4 bases, with 7 bases left between them. CDR1 LNHDA and CDR2 SQIVND come from the germline V gene (reference sequence). In DNA form, the CDR3 reads TGTGCCAGTAGGGAGATAAATCAGCCCCAGCATTTT. This codes for CASREINQPQHF.

The CDR3 DNA sequence: TGCGCTACGAAGACAGGGGATAATCAGCCCCAGCATTTT. Translation: CATKTGDNQPQHF. The V gene is TRBV10-2, the J gene TRBJ1-5; TRBD1 agrees at 8 bases. Germline-derived CDR1 and CDR2 are WSHSY and SAAADI. The CDR3 is 13 amino acids.

This chain uses TRBV5-6 with TRBJ2-7, with 8 bases fitting TRBD1. The germline gives CDR1 SGHDT, CDR2 YYEEEE. The J segment lost 1 base and the V segment lost 1 base, leaving 4 bases of the junction unmatched. This CDR3 contains 15 residues. The CDR3 reads CASSLWTGWSYEQYF. The DNA for the CDR3 is TGTGCCAGCAGCTTGTGGACAGGGTGGTCCTACGAGCAGTACTTC.

Details on this clonotype: This may be a read error: a much more frequent sequence differs by one nucleotide. V is TRBV7-9 and J is TRBJ2-5; 8 bases align to TRBD2. Germline CDR1 and CDR2: SEHNR and FQNEAQ (reference sequence). The CDR3 length is 16 residues. The CDR3 DNA is TGTGCCAGCAGCTTAGCGAGACTAGCGAGAAAAGAGGCCCAGTACTTC. Encoded protein: CASSLARLARKEAQYF.

Concerning this clonotype itself: A read error may be the cause here, since a much bigger clone is one base away. The chain combines TRBV15 with TRBJ2-7, with D perhaps matching TRBD2 (5 bases). Trimming pared 5 bases from V and 2 bases from J, leaving 7 bases between. The CDR3 runs 12 residues. The germline V gene has CDR1 LNHNV and CDR2 YYDKDF (reference sequence). As DNA, the CDR3 is TGTGCCACCAGCCTCGGGGCCTACGAGCAGTACTTC. This sequence encodes CATSLGAYEQYF.

This clonotype was counted a few times. The rearrangement uses TRBV20-1 and TRBJ1-6; D gene ambiguous. Germline lookup yields CDR1 DFQATT and CDR2 SNEGSKA (reference sequence). Trimming stripped 1 base from V and 7 bases from J, with 8 bases between. The CDR3 has 13 amino acids. CDR3 nucleotide sequence: TGCAGTGCTAGAGCTGATCTCAATTCACCCCTCCACTTT. Amino acid sequence: CSARADLNSPLHF.

This clonotype was detected once. V and J are TRBV29-1 and TRBJ1-2, with 10 positions matching TRBD1. Germline V gene sequence: CDR1 SQVTM, CDR2 ANQGSEA. This CDR3 is built from 14 residues. Trimming at V came to 6 bases and at J to 0 bases, leaving 4 bases not matched to a gene. The CDR3 spells CSVDRGETNYGYTF. The CDR3 region has the DNA TGCAGCGTGGACAGGGGGGAGACTAACTATGGCTACACCTTC.

There are a few counts of this clonotype. This chain links TRBV4-3 with TRBJ2-7; D is undetermined. This CDR3 contains 19 residues. In germline, CDR1 is LGHNA, CDR2 YSLEER. Between the trimmed V and J ends, which lost 0 bases and 2 bases, there was a span of 23 bases. Here the CDR3 DNA reads TGCGCCAGCAGCCAAGAGGCCTTGAGAGCAGGTGGGCCAACCTACGAGCAGTACTTC. It codes for CASSQEALRAGGPTYEQYF.

The sample holds many counts of this clonotype. The chain links TRBV29-1 to TRBJ2-5; 7 bases agree with TRBD2. Germline V gene data show CDR1 as SQVTM and CDR2 as ANQGSEA. The CDR3 is 15 residues long. The V segment lost 4 bases and the J segment 3 bases; nucleotides outside the gene matches: 11. The CDR3 sequence: CSVAYLSGREETQYF. The CDR3 DNA sequence: TGCAGCGTTGCCTACCTCTCAGGGAGGGAAGAGACCCAGTACTTC.

This clonotype was detected many times. At one boundary the junction diverges from the germline segment, which might be a read error. The chain links TRBV14 to TRBJ2-7; D perhaps matches TRBD1 (5 bases). This CDR3 is 13 amino acids long. Germline CDR1 reads SGHDN; CDR2 reads FVKESK. The CDR3 reads CASSQGRAYEQYF. The CDR3 DNA is TGCGCCAGCAGCCAAGGCAGGGCCTACGAGCAGTACTTC.

This clonotype was counted at least ten times. The genes are TRBV7-7 and TRBJ2-2; 9 bases align to TRBD1. Germline assignment: CDR1 SSHAT and CDR2 FNYEAQ (reference sequence). CDR3 length: 16 amino acids. J lost 2 bases, V lost 5 bases, and 6 bases had no gene match. In DNA form, the CDR3 reads TGTGCCAGCAGCCACGGGACAGGGCCCAACACCGGGGAGCTGTTTTTT. Residues: CASSHGTGPNTGELFF. The complete variable domain, with remaining parts taken from reference TRBV7-7 and TRBJ2-2, reads GAGVSQSPRYKVTKRGQDVTLRCDPISSHATLYWYQQALGQGPEFLTYFNYEAQPDKSGLPSDRFSAERPEGSISTLTIQRTEQRDSAMYRCASSHGTGPNTGELFFGEGSRLTVL.

This chain uses TRBV7-2 with TRBJ1-1, with a weak D call TRBD1 (5 bases). V lost 5 bases to trimming and J lost 11 bases, with 18 bases between them. Germline assignment: CDR1 SGHTA and CDR2 FQGNSA. This CDR3 is 13 amino acids long. Here the CDR3 DNA reads TGTGCCAGCAGCACATCGGGACCAAGGGGTGCTTTCTTT. Its protein product is CASSTSGPRGAFF.

With regard to this clonotype: This could be a read error, since a much larger clone is one nucleotide away. The chain carries TRBV7-9 and TRBJ2-7; no definite D call. Trimming left V 6 bases short and J 0 bases short, with 9 bases between. The CDR3 extends over 13 amino acids. In germline, CDR1 is SEHNR, CDR2 FQNEAQ (reference sequence). The DNA for the CDR3 is TGTGCCAGCAGTGGGGAACGCTCCTACGAGCAGTACTTC. This gives the protein CASSGERSYEQYF.

This clonotype was observed a few times. V gene TRBV7-3 combines with J gene TRBJ2-7; a possible D gene is TRBD2 (6 bases). Between the trimmed V and J ends, which lost 3 bases and 3 bases, there was a span of 18 bases. Germline V gives CDR1 SGHTA, CDR2 FQGTGA. This CDR3 is built from 16 residues. The DNA of the CDR3 is TGTGCCAGCAGCTTTGGATTTCGTGGGCGGGACTACGAGCAGTACTTC. This gives the protein CASSFGFRGRDYEQYF.

In its sample, this clonotype was seen many times. The chain employs TRBV29-1 and TRBJ2-7; perhaps TRBD1 as D (6 bases). This CDR3 comprises 14 residues. Germline values: CDR1 SQVTM, CDR2 ANQGSEA. The germline V and J ends were trimmed by 6 bases and 2 bases, with 17 bases remaining between them. CDR3 loop: CSVDKDRFAYEQYF. The CDR3 nucleotides are TGCAGCGTGGATAAAGACAGGTTCGCCTACGAGCAGTACTTC.